The 32 T cell receptor beta chains below all came from one sample that was sequenced in a study of T-cell memory formation after mild COVID-19. TCRdb reanalysed the 5' RACE reads using MiXCR and keeps one entry per CDR3 protein. The sample includes around 340,000 distinct CDR3 sequences, about an eighth of them seen just once. Input material: PBMCs or a T cell subset sorted from them (not recorded which). Source of these receptors: a man younger than 35 who had mild COVID-19 (a few samples of this study predate the infection). Cell type and time point are not known.

The gene calls are TRBV5-1 and TRBJ1-1; no firm D call. The germline V gene encodes CDR1 SGHRS and CDR2 YFSETQ. This CDR3 has 14 residues. Trimming cost V 4 bases and J 1 base, with 11 bases left between them. CDR3 nucleotides: TGCGCCAGCAGCACCTCGACGAAGAACACTGAAGCTTTCTTT. The encoded protein is CASSTSTKNTEAFF.

This clonotype was recorded many times. V gene TRBV7-2 combines with J gene TRBJ1-2; perhaps TRBD1 as D (5 bases). V was clipped by 1 base and J by 4 bases, with 7 bases between them. The CDR3 runs 13 residues. Germline-derived CDR1 and CDR2 are SGHTA and FQGNSA. CDR3 sequence (DNA): TGTGCCAGCAGCTTAGGACAGATCTATGGCTACACCTTC. It is translated as CASSLGQIYGYTF.

This clonotype was picked up many times. In nucleotides, the CDR3 is TGTGCCAGCAGCTTACGGCGGCGCGGCTCACCGACAGATACGCAGTATTTT. It yields the protein CASSLRRRGSPTDTQYF. V is TRBV11-2 and J is TRBJ2-3; unclear D gene. V gave up 2 bases and J gave up 3 bases, with 18 bases separating them. Germline CDR1 SGHAT, CDR2 FQNNGV. The CDR3 runs to 17 residues.

The V gene is TRBV7-9, the J gene TRBJ2-5; TRBD1 matches at 7 bases. V gave up 5 bases and J gave up 2 bases; unmatched junction bases: 5. Germline assignment: CDR1 SEHNR and CDR2 FQNEAQ (reference sequence). The CDR3 is 14 residues long. In DNA form, the CDR3 reads TGTGCCAGCAGCACAATGGGACAGCAAGAGACCCAGTACTTC. Encoded protein: CASSTMGQQETQYF. Full variable domain (outside the CDR3, taken from reference TRBV7-9 and TRBJ2-5): DTGVSQNPRHKITKRGQNVTFRCDPISEHNRLYWYRQTLGQGPEFLTYFQNEAQLEKSRLLSDRFSAERPKGSFSTLEIQRTEQGDSAMYLCASSTMGQQETQYFGPGTRLLVL.

In its sample, this clonotype was seen many times. CDR3 nucleotides: TGTGCCAGCAGCTTAGTAACTGAAGCTTTCTTT. Its protein is CASSLVTEAFF. The chain is built from TRBV7-9 and TRBJ1-1; the D is unclear. V was cut by 1 base and J by 5 bases, with 2 bases left in between. The CDR3 runs to 11 residues. Germline CDR1 SEHNR, CDR2 FQNEAQ (reference sequence).

This chain joins TRBV2 and TRBJ2-6; 10 bases agree with TRBD1. The CDR3 is made up of 18 amino acids. V dropped 7 bases and J dropped 0; count of bases not matched to a gene: 9. In germline, CDR1 is SNHLY, CDR2 FYNNEI. In DNA, the CDR3 is TGTGCCAGCAACAGGGACAGGGGTGTTTTCTCTGGGGCCAACGTCCTGACTTTC. It specifies CASNRDRGVFSGANVLTF.

J is TRBJ1-2 and V is TRBV20-1; D may be TRBD1 (6 bases). V was clipped by 4 bases and J by 1 base, with 10 bases between them. This CDR3 spans 13 amino acids. From germline, CDR1 is DFQATT and CDR2 SNEGSKA (reference sequence). The CDR3 loop reads CSAKQGFNYGYTF. The CDR3 DNA sequence: TGCAGTGCTAAACAGGGTTTTAACTATGGCTACACCTTC.

In this sample, this clonotype turned up a few times. The gene calls are TRBV7-3 and TRBJ2-5; 9 bases line up with TRBD2. Germline lookup yields CDR1 SGHTA and CDR2 FQGTGA. J was trimmed by 7 bases and V by 1 base; bases with no gene match: 7. The CDR3 extends over 15 amino acids. CDR3 coding DNA: TGTGCCAGCAGCTTAATGGCGGGGGGGAAGGTGACCCAGTACTTC. Translating gives CASSLMAGGKVTQYF.

This clonotype showed up many times. The gene calls are TRBV28 and TRBJ2-3; unclear D gene. Germline CDR1 is MDHEN and CDR2 is SYDVKM. Trimming took 4 bases from V and 2 from J, leaving 10 bases between them. The CDR3 length is 14 residues. The CDR3 DNA follows: TGTGCCAGCAGTTACATTGCGGACACAGATACGCAGTATTTT. Translated: CASSYIADTDTQYF.

This clonotype has at least ten counts. The V gene is TRBV18, the J gene TRBJ2-6; D is ambiguous. V shed 1 base and J shed 2 bases, with 6 bases lying between them. Germline V lookup: CDR1 KGHSH, CDR2 LQKENI. The CDR3 length is 15 residues. The CDR3 protein is CASSPLGTGANVLTF. In nucleotides, the CDR3 is TGTGCCAGCTCACCACTGGGGACTGGGGCCAACGTCCTGACTTTC.

The sample holds a few counts of this clonotype. The chain combines TRBV4-2 with TRBJ2-1, with D possibly TRBD1 on 6 matching bases. The CDR3 is 14 residues long. Germline V gene data show CDR1 as LGHNA and CDR2 as YNFKEQ. Trimming took off 4 bases at V and 6 bases at J, with 13 bases between the two ends. The CDR3 coding sequence is TGTGCCAGCAGCCCACGGCTAGGGGGCAATGAGCAGTTCTTC. Amino acid sequence: CASSPRLGGNEQFF.

V and J are TRBV4-1 and TRBJ2-4; D is ambiguous. The germline V gene encodes CDR1 MGHRA and CDR2 YSYEKL. The V end lost 2 bases, the J end lost 4 bases, and 6 bases lay between the germline ends. This CDR3 is built from 13 residues. DNA of the CDR3: TGCGCCAGCAGCCAACAGCAGAAAAACATTCAGTACTTC. Residues: CASSQQQKNIQYF.

The chain recombines TRBV6-2 or TRBV6-3 with TRBJ2-7; TRBD2 might be the D (5 bases). V lost 7 bases to trimming and J lost 1 base, with 17 bases between them. The CDR3 totals 15 residues. Germline V gene lookup returns CDR1 MNHEY and CDR2 SVGEGT. The DNA of the CDR3 is TGTGCCAGCACCAACGGGAAAGGTGGGTCCTACGAGCAGTACTTC. It translates to CASTNGKGGSYEQYF.

The sample holds many counts of this clonotype. The V and J genes are TRBV7-8 and TRBJ2-3, with TRBD1 matching 10 bases. The V gene's germline CDR1 is SGHVS and CDR2 FQNEAQ. CDR3 length equals 17 residues. V shed 4 bases, J shed 4 bases, and the junction held 11 bases outside the gene matches. The CDR3 nucleotides are TGTGCCAGCAGCTCAGTTATGACAGGGGGCAACGCAGATACGCAGTATTTT. Encoded protein: CASSSVMTGGNADTQYF. The variable domain in full, completed from reference TRBV7-8 and TRBJ2-3, reads GAGVSQSPRYKVAKRGQDVALRCDPISGHVSLFWYQQALGQGPEFLTYFQNEAQLDKSGLPSDRFFAERPEGSVSTLKIQRTQQEDSAVYLCASSSVMTGGNADTQYFGPGTRLTVL.

The V call is TRBV18, the J call TRBJ1-2; D unresolved. The V and J ends lost 2 bases and 3 bases respectively, with 10 bases between them. The germline V gene has CDR1 KGHSH and CDR2 LQKENI. CDR3 length equals 14 residues. The chain's CDR3 is CASSPSKRDYGYTF. CDR3 coding DNA: TGTGCCAGCTCACCAAGTAAGCGGGACTATGGCTACACCTTC.

The J gene is TRBJ1-1, the V gene TRBV2, with D perhaps TRBD1 (5 bases). There are 14 residues in the CDR3. Per germline, CDR1 SNHLY and CDR2 FYNNEI. Trimming cost V 6 bases and J 0 bases, with 11 bases left between them. The CDR3 DNA reads TGTGCCAGCAGGGGGGACGGCCTGAACACTGAAGCTTTCTTT. Translating gives CASRGDGLNTEAFF.

This clonotype was detected many times. This chain uses TRBV6-2 or TRBV6-3 with TRBJ2-7; a weak D match, TRBD1 (6 bases). Trimming shortened V by 5 bases and J by 2 bases, and 10 bases separated the two germline ends. Per the germline V gene, CDR1 is MNHEY and CDR2 is SVGEGT. CDR3 length equals 13 residues. The DNA of the CDR3 is TGTGCCAGCAGTCGGGACACCGCCTACGAGCAGTACGTC. Residues: CASSRDTAYEQYV.

This clonotype was detected only a few times. The CDR3 DNA follows: TGCGCCAGCACTCCTCTTAGCGGGGGGTACAATGAGCAGTTCTTC. Its translation is CASTPLSGGYNEQFF. The V gene is TRBV5-1, the J gene TRBJ2-1, with 10 bases matching TRBD2. The CDR3 spans 15 residues. J lost 4 bases, V lost 6 bases, and 7 bases had no gene match. Germline assignment: CDR1 SGHRS and CDR2 YFSETQ. Supplemented by reference TRBV5-1 and TRBJ2-1, the full variable domain reads KAGVTQTPRYLIKTRGQQVTLSCSPISGHRSVSWYQQTPGQGLQFLFEYFSETQRNKGNFPGRFSGRQFSNSRSEMNVSTLELGDSALYLCASTPLSGGYNEQFFGPGTRLTVL.

The table lists this clonotype with a few counts. The genes are TRBV4-3 and TRBJ1-5, with D unclear. The germline V gene has CDR1 LGHNA and CDR2 YSLEER. Trimming shortened V by 0 bases and J by 9 bases, and 9 bases separated the two germline ends. CDR3 length equals 13 residues. The CDR3 sequence: CASSQDGILPQHF. In nucleotides, the CDR3 is TGCGCCAGCAGCCAAGATGGGATATTGCCCCAGCATTTT.

There are many counts of this clonotype. The chain combines TRBV12-3 or TRBV12-4 with TRBJ2-3, with D unclear. Trimming cost V 1 base and J 5 bases, with 4 bases left between them. The CDR3 has 12 amino acids. The CDR3 DNA is TGTGCCAGCAGTTTAGTGAGAGATACGCAGTATTTT. Its protein is CASSLVRDTQYF.

This clonotype occurred a few times. The chain links TRBV30 to TRBJ2-1; D gene unclear. The CDR3 runs to 10 residues. The germline CDR1 and CDR2 sequences are GTSNPN and SVGIG (reference sequence). Trimming shortened V by 0 bases and J by 10 bases, and 4 bases separated the two germline ends. CDR3 residues: CAWSVEEQFF. For the CDR3, the DNA is TGTGCCTGGAGTGTTGAGGAGCAGTTCTTC.

This clonotype was detected a few times. The chain employs TRBV6-2 or TRBV6-3 and TRBJ2-7, with unresolved D. From germline, CDR1 is MNHEY and CDR2 SVGEGT. V shed 6 bases and J shed 1 base, with 10 bases lying between them. The CDR3 length is 13 residues. CDR3 in DNA: TGTGCCAGCAGACTTGACGGATCCTACGAGCAGTACGTC. Translated: CASRLDGSYEQYV.

J is TRBJ2-3 and V is TRBV29-1; D could derive from TRBD1 or TRBD2 (6 bases each). Per the germline V gene, CDR1 is SQVTM and CDR2 is ANQGSEA. CDR3 length equals 17 residues. Trimming pared 4 bases from V and 7 bases from J, leaving 27 bases between. The CDR3 loop is CSVGLGGTGLRGNTQYF. The DNA of the CDR3 is TGCAGCGTTGGACTAGGGGGAACTGGGTTAAGGGGCAATACGCAGTATTTT.

On this clonotype itself: Germline and junction disagree at one end, which may indicate a read error. DNA for the CDR3: TGTGCTAGCAGCTTATGGGGGGCCAATGAGCAGTTCTTC. Its protein is CASSLWGANEQFF. The chain carries TRBV7-7 and TRBJ2-1; D possibly matches TRBD1 or TRBD2 (6 bases each). The length of the CDR3 is 13 residues. The germline V gene has CDR1 SSHAT and CDR2 FNYEAQ (reference sequence).

With respect to this clonotype: Because the CDR3's place on the DNA is in doubt, the DNA is left out and the CDR3 is given as listed by TCRdb. This chain joins TRBV7-3 and TRBJ2-1; the table's TRBD1 call for D was not verified on the DNA. The CDR3 adds up to 15 amino acids, both ends counted. Germline CDR1 reads SGHTA; CDR2 reads FQGTGA. The CDR3 protein is CASSQWAGGSPLVFF.

The rearrangement joins TRBV7-2 to TRBJ1-5; 7 nucleotides line up with TRBD1. CDR3 length: 15 amino acids. Trimming took 3 bases from V and 4 from J; bases not matched to a gene: 6. CDR1 SGHTA and CDR2 FQGNSA come from the germline V gene. The CDR3 sequence: CASSLFGTANQPQHF. In nucleotides, the CDR3 is TGTGCCAGCAGCTTGTTTGGGACAGCTAATCAGCCCCAGCATTTT.

The chain recombines TRBV10-3 with TRBJ2-5, with 12 bases fitting TRBD2. Germline trimming cut 10 bases from V and 2 bases from J; bases unmatched to any gene: 5. This CDR3 region has 14 residues. The germline CDR1 and CDR2 sequences are ENHRY and SYGVKD. The CDR3 nucleotides are TGTGCCACCGGACTAGCGGGGACTCAAGAGACCCAGTACTTC. Amino acid sequence: CATGLAGTQETQYF.

The chain employs TRBV12-3 or TRBV12-4 and TRBJ1-2; D gene unclear. Trimming removed 4 bases at V and 4 bases at J, with 7 bases between. The CDR3 spans 12 residues. CDR3 sequence: CASSSRFYGYTF. The CDR3 region has the DNA TGTGCCAGCAGTTCCCGTTTCTATGGCTACACCTTC.

This clonotype was detected ten times or more. V is TRBV27 and J is TRBJ2-2; TRBD2 matches 7 bases. This CDR3 region has 15 residues. Germline-derived CDR1 and CDR2 are MNHEY and SMNVEV (reference sequence). Unmatched junction bases numbered 6, after V lost 5 bases and J lost 3 bases. CDR3 sequence: CASSPLAGDTGELFF. DNA for the CDR3: TGTGCCAGCAGTCCCTTGGCGGGGGACACCGGGGAGCTGTTTTTT.

The chain is built from TRBV9 and TRBJ2-2; 9 bases match TRBD2. In germline, CDR1 is SGDLS, CDR2 YYNGEE. Unmatched junction bases numbered 3, after V lost 0 bases and J lost 3 bases. The CDR3 extends over 16 amino acids. The CDR3 DNA reads TGTGCCAGCAGCGTAGCAGCGGGGGGAGACACCGGGGAGCTGTTTTTT. Translated: CASSVAAGGDTGELFF.

The chain employs TRBV6-1 and TRBJ2-7, with 11 bases that match TRBD1. The CDR3 runs 15 residues. Germline V gene data show CDR1 as MNHNS and CDR2 as SASEGT. With 4 bases clipped from V and 2 bases from J, the junction kept 4 bases outside the gene matches. CDR3 residues: CASSARDRGTYEQYF. CDR3 DNA sequence: TGTGCCAGCAGTGCCCGGGACAGGGGGACCTACGAGCAGTACTTC.

This clonotype was seen only a few times. The rearrangement uses TRBV3-1 and TRBJ2-5; tentative D call: TRBD2 (5 bases). Trimming pared 1 base from V and 5 bases from J, leaving 11 bases between. From germline, CDR1 is LGHDT and CDR2 YNNKEL (reference sequence). This CDR3 is built from 14 residues. The CDR3 sequence is CASSQAGLEETQYF. DNA for the CDR3: TGTGCCAGCAGCCAAGCGGGATTGGAGGAGACCCAGTACTTC.